Listed below are T cell receptor beta chains from one sample, sequenced in a study of OX40 agonist ivuxolimab in advanced cancers. Sequenced by immunoSEQ multiplex PCR; TCRdb stores in-frame clones only, minus some. Among some 72,000 clones listed, just under 95% were seen once. Source: CD4+ or CD8+ T cells sorted from blood, taken in a trial of the OX40 agonist ivuxolimab. Source of these receptors: an adult with an advanced solid tumor such as melanoma, head and neck, liver or kidney cancer. The CDR3 runs from the conserved cysteine through the conserved F or W. Each record gives: clone size, J gene, V gene, D gene, CDR3 DNA, CDR3 protein. A D gene is named only where the DNA matches it firmly. Size values are once, few and many counts, or a class for expanded clones, and some rows have none.

few	TRBJ2-7	TRBV9	-	TGTGCCAGCAGCCCCCCCGGGGAGCAGTACTTC	CASSPPGEQYF
-	TRBJ2-3	TRBV23-1	-	TGCGCCAGCGTAGGGGCTAGCACAGATACGCAGTATTTT	CASVGASTDTQYF
-	TRBJ2-7	TRBV6-4	TRBD1	TGTGCCAGCAGTCCTGGCTCCGGGACAGGGGGTGGCGAGCAGTACTTC	CASSPGSGTGGGEQYF
-	TRBJ2-2	TRBV25-1	-	TGTGCCAGCACCCGAGGGGGACGGAACACCGGGGAGCTGTTTTTT	CASTRGGRNTGELFF
-	TRBJ2-2	TRBV7-7	-	TGTGCCAGCAGCTACCGCCCCGGGTACGCGAACACCGGGGAGCTGTTTTTT	CASSYRPGYANTGELFF
-	TRBJ1-1	TRBV4-1	TRBD1	TGCGCCAGCAGCCCAGGGACAGGGATATTGAACACTGAAGCTTTCTTT	CASSPGTGILNTEAFF
-	TRBJ1-1	TRBV6-1	-	TGTGCCAGCAGTGAAAAGTGGTCTTTCTTT	CASSEKWSFF
once	TRBJ2-1	TRBV27	TRBD1	TGTGCCAGCAGTTGGACAGGGTCCCATGAGCAGTTCTTC	CASSWTGSHEQFF
-	TRBJ2-1	TRBV7-9	-	TGTGCCAGCAGCCAGCAGGGAGCGGGCCGCTACAATGAGCAGTTCTTC	CASSQQGAGRYNEQFF
-	TRBJ2-2	TRBV29-1	-	TGCAGCGCCCAGATGTGGGGGGATAGAATGTCTCAGGACACCGGGGAGCTGTTTTTT	CSAQMWGDRMSQDTGELFF
-	TRBJ1-4	TRBV11-2	TRBD1	TGTGCCAGCAGCTCCCCCACCGGACAGGGGTTGGAACTGTTTTTT	CASSSPTGQGLELFF